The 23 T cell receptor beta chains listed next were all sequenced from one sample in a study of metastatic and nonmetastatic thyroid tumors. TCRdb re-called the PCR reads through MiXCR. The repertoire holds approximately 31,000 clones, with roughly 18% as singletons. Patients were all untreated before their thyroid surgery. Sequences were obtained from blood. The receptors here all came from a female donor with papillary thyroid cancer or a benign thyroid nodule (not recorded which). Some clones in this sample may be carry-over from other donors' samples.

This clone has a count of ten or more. This CDR3 reads CATSEGDRESETQYF. In DNA form, the CDR3 reads TGTGCCACCAGTGAGGGGGACAGGGAGTCGGAGACCCAGTACTTC. The rearrangement links TRBV24-1 to TRBJ2-5, with TRBD1 matching 9 bases. Germline-derived CDR1 and CDR2 are KGHDR and SFDVKD. The CDR3 is made up of 15 amino acids. Germline trimming cut 4 bases from V and 5 bases from J; bases unmatched to any gene: 7.

In DNA form, the CDR3 reads TGTGCCTGGAGTGTACGAGGAAGGGATAGTCAGCCCCAGCATTTT. This gives the protein CAWSVRGRDSQPQHF. The chain recombines TRBV30 with TRBJ1-5; D uncertain. Germline V gene lookup returns CDR1 GTSNPN and CDR2 SVGIG (reference sequence). V was cut by 0 bases and J by 6 bases, with 15 bases left in between. This CDR3 is 15 amino acids long.

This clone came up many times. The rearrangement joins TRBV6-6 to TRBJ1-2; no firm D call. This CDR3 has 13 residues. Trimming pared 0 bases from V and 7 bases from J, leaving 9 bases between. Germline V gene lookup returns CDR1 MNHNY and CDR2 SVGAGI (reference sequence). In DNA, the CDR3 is TGTGCCAGCAGTTACTCGAAGCATAGTGGCTACACCTTC. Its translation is CASSYSKHSGYTF.

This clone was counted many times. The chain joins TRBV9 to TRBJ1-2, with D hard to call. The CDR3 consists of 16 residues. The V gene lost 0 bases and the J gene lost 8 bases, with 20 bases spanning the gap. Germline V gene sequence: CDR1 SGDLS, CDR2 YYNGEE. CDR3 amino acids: CASSVEPISGLWGYTF. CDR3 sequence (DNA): TGTGCCAGCAGCGTAGAGCCCATCAGCGGCCTCTGGGGCTACACCTTC.

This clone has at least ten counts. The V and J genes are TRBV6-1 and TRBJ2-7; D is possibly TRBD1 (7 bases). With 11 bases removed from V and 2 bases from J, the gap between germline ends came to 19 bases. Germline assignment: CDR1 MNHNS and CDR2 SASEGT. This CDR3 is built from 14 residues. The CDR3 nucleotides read TGTGCCTCTCCCCCAGGAGGGGGCCCCTACGAGCAGTACTTC. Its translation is CASPPGGGPYEQYF.

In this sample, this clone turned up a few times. The chain's CDR3 is CASSEARGRGYEQYF. For the CDR3, the DNA is TGTGCCAGCAGTGAAGCGCGGGGCAGGGGCTACGAGCAGTACTTC. The rearrangement joins TRBV6-1 to TRBJ2-7; the D gene could be TRBD1 or TRBD2 (6 bases each). The germline CDR1 and CDR2 sequences are MNHNS and SASEGT. Trimming shortened V by 0 bases and J by 3 bases, and 12 bases separated the two germline ends. The CDR3 runs to 15 residues.

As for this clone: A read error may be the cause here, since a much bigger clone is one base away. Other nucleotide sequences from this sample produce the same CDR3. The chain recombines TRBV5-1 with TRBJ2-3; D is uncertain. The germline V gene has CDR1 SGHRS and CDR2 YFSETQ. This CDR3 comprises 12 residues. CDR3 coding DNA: TGCGCCAGCAGCCCTAACACAGATACGCAGTACTTT. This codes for CASSPNTDTQYF.

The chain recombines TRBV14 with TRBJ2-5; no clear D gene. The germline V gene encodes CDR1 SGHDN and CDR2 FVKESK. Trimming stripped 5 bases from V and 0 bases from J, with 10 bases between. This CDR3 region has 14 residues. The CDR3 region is CASSDRRNQETQYF. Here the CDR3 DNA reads TGTGCCAGCAGCGACCGACGGAACCAAGAGACCCAGTACTTC. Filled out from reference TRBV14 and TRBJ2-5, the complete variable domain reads EAGVTQFPSHSVIEKGQTVTLRCDPISGHDNLYWYRRVMGKEIKFLLHFVKESKQDESGMPNNRFLAERTGGTYSTLKVQPAELEDSGVYFCASSDRRNQETQYFGPGTRLLVL.

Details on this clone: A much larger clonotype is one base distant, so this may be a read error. CDR3 DNA sequence: TGTGCCATCCGTCGCGTGGGGGCCACAGATACGCAGTATTTT. It translates to CAIRRVGATDTQYF. The chain joins TRBV10-3 to TRBJ2-3; weak D call: TRBD1 (6 bases). Germline lookup yields CDR1 ENHRY and CDR2 SYGVKD. Trimming removed 8 bases at V and 2 bases at J, with 14 bases between. This CDR3 comprises 14 residues.

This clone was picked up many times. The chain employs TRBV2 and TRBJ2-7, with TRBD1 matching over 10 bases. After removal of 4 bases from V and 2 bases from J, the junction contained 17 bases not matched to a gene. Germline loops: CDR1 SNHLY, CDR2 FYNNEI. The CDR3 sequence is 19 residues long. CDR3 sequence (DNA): TGTGCCAGCAGTGGGGTGGGGACAGGGGACCAGGGGACCCCCTACGAGCAGTACTTC. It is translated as CASSGVGTGDQGTPYEQYF.

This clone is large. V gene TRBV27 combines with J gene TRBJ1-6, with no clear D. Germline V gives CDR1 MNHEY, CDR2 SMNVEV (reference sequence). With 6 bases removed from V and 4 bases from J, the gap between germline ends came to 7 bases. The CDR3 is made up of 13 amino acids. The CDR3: CASSPIYNSPLHF. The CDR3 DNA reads TGTGCCAGCAGCCCTATTTATAATTCACCCCTCCACTTT.

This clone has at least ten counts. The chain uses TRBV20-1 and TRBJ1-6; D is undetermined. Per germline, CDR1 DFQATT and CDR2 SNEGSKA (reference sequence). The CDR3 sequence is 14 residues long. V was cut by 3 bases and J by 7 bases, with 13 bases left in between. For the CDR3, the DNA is TGCAGTGCTAGTCCCTCCCGGGCCAATTCACCCCTCCACTTT. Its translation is CSASPSRANSPLHF.

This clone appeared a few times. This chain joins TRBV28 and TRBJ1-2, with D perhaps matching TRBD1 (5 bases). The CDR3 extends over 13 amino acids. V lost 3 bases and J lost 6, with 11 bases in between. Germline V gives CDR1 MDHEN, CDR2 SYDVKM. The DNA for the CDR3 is TGTGCCAGCAGTTTTCGGCAGGGAGATGGCTACACCTTC. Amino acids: CASSFRQGDGYTF.

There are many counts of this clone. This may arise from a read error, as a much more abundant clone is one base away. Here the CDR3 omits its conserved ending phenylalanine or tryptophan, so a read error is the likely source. Here the CDR3 DNA reads TGTGCCAGCACTAGAGGTAGGGGTTCCGATACGCAGTATTCT. It translates to CASTRGRGSDTQYS. This chain connects TRBV6-1 to TRBJ2-3; tentative D call: TRBD1 (5 bases). The CDR3 sequence is 14 residues long. Germline V lookup: CDR1 MNHNS, CDR2 SASEGT. V shed 7 bases and J shed 6 bases, with 17 bases lying between them.

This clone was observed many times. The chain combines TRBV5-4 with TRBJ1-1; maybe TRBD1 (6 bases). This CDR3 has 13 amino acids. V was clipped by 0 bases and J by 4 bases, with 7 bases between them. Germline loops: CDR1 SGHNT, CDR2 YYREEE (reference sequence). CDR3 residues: CASSLGGATEAFF. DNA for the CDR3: TGTGCCAGCAGCTTGGGGGGGGCCACTGAAGCTTTCTTT.

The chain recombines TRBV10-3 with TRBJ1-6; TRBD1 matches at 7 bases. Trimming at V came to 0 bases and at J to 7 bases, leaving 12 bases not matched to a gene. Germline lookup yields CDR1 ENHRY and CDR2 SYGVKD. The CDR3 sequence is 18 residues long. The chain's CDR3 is CAISESKFRQGRNSPLHF. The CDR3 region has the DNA TGTGCCATCAGTGAGTCGAAGTTTCGACAGGGTAGGAATTCACCCCTCCACTTT.

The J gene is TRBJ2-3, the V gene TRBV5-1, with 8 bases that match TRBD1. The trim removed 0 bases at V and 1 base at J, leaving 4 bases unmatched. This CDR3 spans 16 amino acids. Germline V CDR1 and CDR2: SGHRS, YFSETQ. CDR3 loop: CASSLAPGQGTDTQYF. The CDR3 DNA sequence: TGCGCCAGCAGCTTGGCCCCGGGACAGGGCACAGATACGCAGTATTTT.

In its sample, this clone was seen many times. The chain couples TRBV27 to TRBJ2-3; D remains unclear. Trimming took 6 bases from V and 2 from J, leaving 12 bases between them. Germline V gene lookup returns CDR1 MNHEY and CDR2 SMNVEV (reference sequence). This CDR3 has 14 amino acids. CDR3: CASRQYTPTDTQYF. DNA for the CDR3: TGTGCCAGCAGGCAGTACACCCCCACAGATACGCAGTATTTT.

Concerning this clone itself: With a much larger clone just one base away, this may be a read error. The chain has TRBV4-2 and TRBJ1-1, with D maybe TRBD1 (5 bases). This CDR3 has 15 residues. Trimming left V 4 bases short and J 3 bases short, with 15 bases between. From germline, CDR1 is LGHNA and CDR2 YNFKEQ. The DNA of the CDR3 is TGTGCCAGCAGCCCCCGGGGGATGATGCACACTGAAGCTTTCTTT. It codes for CASSPRGMMHTEAFF.

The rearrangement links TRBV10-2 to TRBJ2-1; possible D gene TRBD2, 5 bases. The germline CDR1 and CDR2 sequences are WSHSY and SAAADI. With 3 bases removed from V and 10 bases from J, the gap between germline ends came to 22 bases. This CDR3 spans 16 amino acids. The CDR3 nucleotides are TGCGCCAGCAGTGATCAAATGGCGCGGGTGCTTGGGGAGCAGTTCTTC. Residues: CASSDQMARVLGEQFF.

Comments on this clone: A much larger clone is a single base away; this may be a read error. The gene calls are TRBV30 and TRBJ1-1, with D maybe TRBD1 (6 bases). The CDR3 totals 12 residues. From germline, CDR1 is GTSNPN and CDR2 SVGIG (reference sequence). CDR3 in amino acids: CASRGVNTGAFF. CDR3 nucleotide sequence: TGTGCCTCCAGGGGAGTGAACACTGGAGCTTTCTTT. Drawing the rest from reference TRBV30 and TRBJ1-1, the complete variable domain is SQTIHQWPATLVQPVGSPLSLECTVEGTSNPNLYWYRQAAGRGLQLLFYSVGIGQISSEVPQNLSASRPQDRQFILSSKKLLLSDSGFYLCASRGVNTGAFFGQGTRLTVV.

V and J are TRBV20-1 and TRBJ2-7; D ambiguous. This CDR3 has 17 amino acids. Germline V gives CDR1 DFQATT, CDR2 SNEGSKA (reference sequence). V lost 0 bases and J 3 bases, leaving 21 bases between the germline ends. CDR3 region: CSARDLRQSSRYYEQYF. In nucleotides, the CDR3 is TGCAGTGCTAGAGATCTACGCCAGTCATCCCGTTACTACGAGCAGTACTTC.

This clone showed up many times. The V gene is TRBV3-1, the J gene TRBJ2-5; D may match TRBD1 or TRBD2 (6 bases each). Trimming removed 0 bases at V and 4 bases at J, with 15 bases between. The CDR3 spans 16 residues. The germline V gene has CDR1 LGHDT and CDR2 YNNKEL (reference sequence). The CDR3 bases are TGTGCCAGCAGCCAAGATCTAGCCGGAGGGGGAGAGACCCAGTACTTC. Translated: CASSQDLAGGGETQYF.